These 32 T cell receptor beta chains were sequenced from one sample in a study of T cell responses to AZD1222 COVID-19 vaccine. Clones were sequenced by immunoSEQ multiplex PCR, and TCRdb holds only the in-frame ones, with some missing. The repertoire includes 150,000 to 200,000 clones, around 92% of them detected once, and roughly 8.4% sits in the top ten. The specimen was peripheral blood, collected on day 0 of AZD1222 vaccination. These TCRs come from an adult in good health.

The chain couples TRBV4-1 to TRBJ1-1; TRBD1 matches at 7 bases. Germline-derived CDR1 and CDR2 are MGHRA and YSYEKL. Trimming at V came to 8 bases and at J to 1 base, leaving 10 bases not matched to a gene. The CDR3 sequence is 15 residues long. The chain's CDR3 is CASGYQGGANTEAFF. DNA of the CDR3: TGCGCCAGCGGTTACCAGGGGGGTGCGAACACTGAAGCTTTCTTT.

The chain employs TRBV5-1 and TRBJ2-7; 8 nucleotides align to TRBD2. The V segment lost 4 bases and the J segment 0 bases; nucleotides outside the gene matches: 6. CDR3 length equals 15 residues. From germline, CDR1 is SGHRS and CDR2 YFSETQ. CDR3 DNA: TGCGCCAGCAGCGAAGAAAGCGGGAGCTCCTACGAGCAGTACTTC. This gives the protein CASSEESGSSYEQYF.

The gene calls are TRBV28 and TRBJ2-1; perhaps TRBD2 as D (6 bases). This CDR3 is built from 14 residues. V dropped 7 bases and J dropped 4 bases, with 14 bases sitting between them. Germline lookup yields CDR1 MDHEN and CDR2 SYDVKM. The CDR3, as DNA: TGTGCCAGCACAGTGGTAGCGGAGTACAATGAGCAGTTCTTC. Protein sequence: CASTVVAEYNEQFF.

The gene calls are TRBV6-5 and TRBJ2-7, with TRBD2 matching over 8 bases. The CDR3 is 15 amino acids. The germline V gene has CDR1 MNHEY and CDR2 SVGAGI. The V segment lost 6 bases and the J segment 1 base; nucleotides outside the gene matches: 8. CDR3 region: CASRTTSGESYEQYF. The DNA for the CDR3 is TGTGCCAGCAGGACTACTAGCGGAGAATCCTACGAGCAGTACTTC.

This clone was counted only a few times. V and J are TRBV27 and TRBJ2-1, with 10 bases matching TRBD2. Germline V CDR1 and CDR2: MNHEY, SMNVEV (reference sequence). The CDR3 runs 16 residues. J was trimmed by 3 bases and V by 1 base; bases with no gene match: 3. The CDR3 DNA is TGTGCCAGCAGTTTATTTTCTAGCGGGAGCTACAATGAGCAGTTCTTC. Translated: CASSLFSSGSYNEQFF.

The gene calls are TRBV24-1 and TRBJ1-5; TRBD1 is a possible D gene (5 bases). Germline V CDR1 and CDR2: KGHDR, SFDVKD. The length of the CDR3 is 16 residues. V was cut by 3 bases and J by 4 bases, with 15 bases left in between. Written as DNA, the CDR3 is TGTGCCACCAGTGATCGGGACTCATTCTTTAATCAGCCCCAGCATTTT. Translated: CATSDRDSFFNQPQHF.

This clone was detected once. The gene calls are TRBV25-1 and TRBJ2-7; D is possibly TRBD1 (5 bases). Germline CDR1 reads MGHDK; CDR2 reads SYGVNS. V lost 7 bases to trimming and J lost 4 bases, with 17 bases between them. CDR3 length: 14 residues. CDR3 amino acids: CASNVSTGKYEQYF. CDR3 DNA sequence: TGTGCCAGCAACGTTAGTACAGGAAAATACGAGCAGTACTTC.

The chain employs TRBV7-4 and TRBJ2-7; D gene uncertain. Deletions cut 10 bases from V and 2 bases from J, with 3 bases between. CDR3 size: 9 residues. The germline V gene encodes CDR1 SGHVT and CDR2 SQSDAQ. The CDR3 loop reads CAIPYEQYF. For the CDR3, the DNA is TGTGCCATCCCCTACGAGCAGTACTTC.

The chain combines TRBV7-2 with TRBJ1-3; D is ambiguous. Trimming took 1 base from V and 4 from J, leaving 14 bases between them. The CDR3 contains 16 residues. Germline values: CDR1 SGHTA, CDR2 FQGNSA. CDR3 sequence: CASSLGLLFAGNTIYF. CDR3 bases: TGTGCCAGCAGCTTAGGGCTTCTCTTTGCCGGAAACACCATATATTTT.

The chain has TRBV10-3 and TRBJ2-7; D gene ambiguous. The CDR3 spans 14 residues. CDR1 ENHRY and CDR2 SYGVKD come from the germline V gene. V was trimmed by 4 bases and J by 2 bases, leaving 12 bases between them. The CDR3 bases are TGTGCCATCAGTGTCGCAACTGGGGCCTACGAGCAGTACTTC. Protein product: CAISVATGAYEQYF.

The V and J genes are TRBV20-1 and TRBJ2-7, with 12 bases lining up with TRBD1. V was clipped by 3 bases and J by 4 bases; unmatched bases: 4. The CDR3 runs to 14 residues. Looked up from germline, CDR1 is DFQATT and CDR2 is SNEGSKA (reference sequence). CDR3 coding DNA: TGCAGTGCTAGTTGGGACAGGGGGCTATACGAGCAGTACTTC. Amino acid sequence: CSASWDRGLYEQYF.

This clone showed up just once. The chain carries TRBV7-3 and TRBJ2-7; TRBD1 aligns across 7 bases. This CDR3 region has 11 residues. Looked up from germline, CDR1 is SGHTA and CDR2 is FQGTGA. The CDR3, as DNA: TGTCCCCAGGGGACAGCCTACGAGCAGTACTTC. Translating it yields CPQGTAYEQYF. The full variable domain, its missing parts supplied by reference TRBV7-3 and TRBJ2-7, is GAGVSQTPSNKVTEKGKYVELRCDPISGHTALYWYRQSLGQGPEFLIYFQGTGAADDSGLPNDRFFAVRPEGSVSTLKIQRTERGDSAVYLCPQGTAYEQYFGPGTRLTVT.

Here the CDR3 DNA reads TGTGCCAGCAGCGTGACAGGGGGTGGCTATGGCTACACCTTC. Amino acids: CASSVTGGGYGYTF. The rearrangement links TRBV5-4 to TRBJ1-2, with 9 bases lining up with TRBD1. This CDR3 is built from 14 residues. Trimming removed 4 bases from V and 4 bases from J; junction bases left unmatched: 5. The germline gives CDR1 SGHNT, CDR2 YYREEE (reference sequence).

Of note for this clone: This CDR3 is also generated by other DNA sequences in the sample. The chain has TRBV15 and TRBJ2-7; D is perhaps TRBD2 (5 bases). Trimming took 5 bases from V and 3 from J, leaving 5 bases between them. Germline V lookup: CDR1 LNHNV, CDR2 YYDKDF (reference sequence). The CDR3 is 11 residues long. The CDR3 region is CATSEGYEQYF. Here the CDR3 DNA reads TGTGCCACCAGCGAGGGCTACGAGCAGTACTTC.

V and J are TRBV5-6 and TRBJ2-7; no firm D call. CDR1 and CDR2 from the germline V gene are SGHDT and YYEEEE. Trimming pared 0 bases from V and 6 bases from J, leaving 13 bases between. This CDR3 has 14 residues. The CDR3 spells CASSLAGSSAEQYF. CDR3 bases: TGTGCCAGCAGCTTGGCCGGTAGTTCGGCCGAGCAGTACTTC.

V gene TRBV5-1 combines with J gene TRBJ2-3; weak D call: TRBD1 (6 bases). V was cut by 2 bases and J by 0 bases, with 10 bases left in between. The CDR3 spans 15 residues. Germline CDR1 reads SGHRS; CDR2 reads YFSETQ. DNA of the CDR3: TGCGCCAGCAGCTTTGTACAGGGCAGCACAGATACGCAGTATTTT. Translation gives CASSFVQGSTDTQYF.

The chain joins TRBV18 to TRBJ2-1; possible D gene TRBD2, 6 bases. V gave up 1 base and J gave up 4 bases, with 11 bases separating them. The length of the CDR3 is 15 residues. Looked up from germline, CDR1 is KGHSH and CDR2 is LQKENI. The CDR3 coding sequence is TGTGCCAGCTCACCACTAGCGGTTCTTTACAATGAGCAGTTCTTC. Translation gives CASSPLAVLYNEQFF.

This chain links TRBV3-1 (or the pseudogene TRBV3-2) with TRBJ2-1; 9 nucleotides agree with TRBD1. Trimming took 4 bases from V and 6 from J; bases not matched to a gene: 16. The germline V gene encodes CDR1 LGHDT and CDR2 YNNKEL (reference sequence). The CDR3 runs 18 residues. CDR3 sequence reads: CASSPRRVRTGDGNEQFF. The CDR3 coding sequence is TGTGCCAGCAGCCCCCGTCGAGTCAGGACAGGGGACGGCAATGAGCAGTTCTTC.

The chain has TRBV2 and TRBJ1-4; 7 bases fit TRBD1. Germline V CDR1 and CDR2: SNHLY, FYNNEI. V lost 4 bases and J lost 7; bases outside the gene matches: 12. The CDR3 runs to 16 residues. The CDR3 sequence is CASSGGDRAGGEKLFF. CDR3 nucleotides: TGTGCCAGCAGTGGGGGAGACAGGGCCGGGGGTGAAAAACTGTTTTTT.

The rearrangement joins TRBV5-4 to TRBJ1-1; the match to TRBD1 covers 7 bases. With 0 bases clipped from V and 2 bases from J, the junction kept 10 bases outside the gene matches. The CDR3 loop spans 17 amino acids. Germline V gene data show CDR1 as SGHNT and CDR2 as YYREEE (reference sequence). The CDR3 loop is CASSLVAARGSNTEAFF. The CDR3 nucleotides are TGTGCCAGCAGCTTGGTTGCCGCCAGGGGGAGTAACACTGAAGCTTTCTTT.

The gene calls are TRBV5-1 and TRBJ1-1; D is unresolved. The germline gives CDR1 SGHRS, CDR2 YFSETQ. The CDR3 loop spans 13 amino acids. V shed 1 base and J shed 0 bases, with 4 bases lying between them. CDR3 nucleotide sequence: TGCGCCAGCAGCTTGAAACTGAACACTGAAGCTTTCTTT. It yields the protein CASSLKLNTEAFF.

The chain links TRBV19 to TRBJ2-7, with TRBD2 matching over 7 bases. The germline CDR1 and CDR2 sequences are LNHDA and SQIVND (reference sequence). The CDR3 covers 16 residues. V shed 5 bases, J shed 0 bases, and the junction held 10 bases outside the gene matches. CDR3 DNA: TGTGCCAGTAGTCAACTAGGCGGGAGTCGCTCCTACGAGCAGTACTTC. Amino acids: CASSQLGGSRSYEQYF.

This chain connects TRBV6-1 to TRBJ2-7; maybe TRBD1 (6 bases). Looked up from germline, CDR1 is MNHNS and CDR2 is SASEGT. Trimming removed 1 base at V and 5 bases at J, with 15 bases between. This CDR3 comprises 15 residues. The CDR3 reads CASSEGRGWSDEQYF. The CDR3 DNA sequence: TGTGCCAGCAGTGAAGGTAGGGGGTGGTCGGACGAGCAGTACTTC.

CDR3 residues: CASSVGSGSHTGELFF. Written as DNA, the CDR3 is TGTGCCAGCAGCGTAGGTAGCGGGAGTCACACCGGGGAGCTGTTTTTT. The chain links TRBV9 to TRBJ2-2; TRBD2 matches 9 bases. The trim removed 0 bases at V and 3 bases at J, leaving 3 bases unmatched. This CDR3 is built from 16 residues. Germline loops: CDR1 SGDLS, CDR2 YYNGEE.

The chain joins TRBV5-4 to TRBJ2-5, with D possibly TRBD1 on 6 matching bases. Trimming shortened V by 4 bases and J by 5 bases, and 18 bases separated the two germline ends. This CDR3 spans 15 amino acids. From germline, CDR1 is SGHNT and CDR2 YYREEE (reference sequence). The CDR3 DNA sequence: TGTGCCAGCAGCCTTACCCTACAGGGCCGGGAGACCCAGTACTTC. Translated, it gives CASSLTLQGRETQYF.

V is TRBV6-4 and J is TRBJ2-1; 7 bases line up with TRBD1. The CDR3 contains 13 residues. Per germline, CDR1 MRHNA and CDR2 SNTAGT. V shed 4 bases, J shed 8 bases, and the junction held 5 bases outside the gene matches. CDR3 loop: CASSATGEYEQFF. DNA for the CDR3: TGTGCCAGCAGTGCAACAGGGGAGTATGAGCAGTTCTTC.

This clone has only one observation. The CDR3 region is CASSSLPLQGGEQYF. The CDR3 DNA sequence: TGTGCCAGCAGTTCCCTCCCCTTACAGGGGGGCGAGCAGTACTTC. This chain connects TRBV28 to TRBJ2-7; TRBD1 aligns across 8 bases. V shed 4 bases and J 6 bases; nucleotides not matched to a gene: 11. The CDR3 loop spans 15 amino acids. The germline V gene encodes CDR1 MDHEN and CDR2 SYDVKM.

This clone was detected only once. V and J are TRBV28 and TRBJ1-5; D uncertain. Deletions cut 5 bases from V and 1 base from J, with 15 bases between. CDR1 and CDR2 (germline): MDHEN, SYDVKM. The CDR3 is made up of 16 amino acids. In DNA form, the CDR3 reads TGTGCCAGCAGTCCCTCCCCCTCGGGGAGCAATCAGCCCCAGCATTTT. Its translation: CASSPSPSGSNQPQHF. Variable domain in full (rest from reference TRBV28 and TRBJ1-5): DVKVTQSSRYLVKRTGEKVFLECVQDMDHENMFWYRQDPGLGLRLIYFSYDVKMKEKGDIPEGYSVSREKKERFSLILESASTNQTSMYLCASSPSPSGSNQPQHFGDGTRLSIL.

The J gene is TRBJ2-7, the V gene TRBV14; 7 positions match TRBD1. The CDR3 is 15 amino acids. J gave up 3 bases and V 2 bases, and 7 bases lay outside the gene matches. Germline CDR1 is SGHDN and CDR2 is FVKESK. This CDR3 reads CASSQIGQGVYEQYF. The DNA for the CDR3 is TGTGCCAGCAGCCAAATTGGGCAGGGGGTCTACGAGCAGTACTTC. The variable domain in full, with the rest retrieved from reference TRBV14 and TRBJ2-7, is EAGVTQFPSHSVIEKGQTVTLRCDPISGHDNLYWYRRVMGKEIKFLLHFVKESKQDESGMPNNRFLAERTGGTYSTLKVQPAELEDSGVYFCASSQIGQGVYEQYFGPGTRLTVT.

The V gene is TRBV6-6, the J gene TRBJ1-3; 7 bases agree with TRBD1. Unmatched junction bases numbered 8, after V lost 6 bases and J lost 3 bases. The CDR3 totals 15 residues. Germline lookup yields CDR1 MNHNY and CDR2 SVGAGI (reference sequence). DNA for the CDR3: TGTGCCAGCAGGTCCCGGGACAGAAGTGGAAACACCATATATTTT. It translates to CASRSRDRSGNTIYF.

The chain couples TRBV5-1 to TRBJ1-3; 9 positions match TRBD1. Germline loops: CDR1 SGHRS, CDR2 YFSETQ. V lost 0 bases and J lost 9; bases outside the gene matches: 7. The CDR3 runs to 15 residues. The CDR3 region is CASSLEDRGLCTIYF. DNA for the CDR3: TGCGCCAGCAGCTTGGAGGACAGGGGCCTGTGCACCATATATTTT.

The chain combines TRBV2 with TRBJ2-5; 12 bases are a match to TRBD1. Germline V gene lookup returns CDR1 SNHLY and CDR2 FYNNEI. This CDR3 has 13 residues. J lost 7 bases, V lost 6 bases, and 3 bases had no gene match. CDR3 in DNA: TGTGCCAGCAGGACGGGACAGGGGGCGACCCAGTACTTC. Translated, it gives CASRTGQGATQYF.